The present T cell receptor beta chain was sequenced within a study of blood T cell repertoires in COVID-19. This clone was counted only a few times. The method was immunoSEQ multiplex PCR; TCRdb's version includes in-frame clones alone and lacks a portion of them. Here the sample spans roughly 300,000 clones, roughly 86% being singletons. Germline CDR1 reads LNHNV; CDR2 reads YYDKDF (reference sequence). The CDR3 sequence is 16 residues long. V was trimmed by 2 bases and J by 2 bases, leaving 13 bases between them. The sample was peripheral blood. V usage is TRBV15 and J usage is TRBJ1-5; the D gene is possibly TRBD1 (5 bases). The TCR originated in a man aged 18 to 29 with active or convalescent COVID-19. CDR3 bases: TGTGCCACCAGCAGATTTGACAGTACAGGCAATCAGCCCCAGCATTTT. Amino acids: CATSRFDSTGNQPQHF.